Following are 20 T cell receptor beta chains from one sample sequenced in a study of cytomegalovirus exposure and HLA in healthy donors. The PCR made use of 60 Vbeta and 13 Jbeta primers. This table comes from immunoSEQ multiplex PCR, and its TCRdb copy is limited to in-frame clones, with some not included. This table has 90,000 to 150,000 clones, approximately 80% appearing once. Sequencing input: PBMCs. These receptors were taken from a female donor in good health and CMV-seronegative.

This clone has only a few counts. The chain employs TRBV7-9 and TRBJ2-7, with TRBD1 as a possible D gene (5 bases). CDR3 length equals 16 residues. V shed 3 bases and J shed 1 base, with 16 bases lying between them. From germline, CDR1 is SEHNR and CDR2 FQNEAQ (reference sequence). CDR3 sequence reads: CASSFWGQGPSYEQYF. DNA of the CDR3: TGTGCCAGCAGCTTCTGGGGCCAGGGTCCGTCCTACGAGCAGTACTTC.

This chain connects TRBV6-5 to TRBJ2-2; 7 nucleotides line up with TRBD2. CDR1 MNHEY and CDR2 SVGAGI come from the germline V gene. V shed 2 bases, J shed 4 bases, and the junction held 1 base outside the gene matches. There are 14 residues in the CDR3. The CDR3 reads CASSYGGVTGELFF. CDR3 bases: TGTGCCAGCAGTTACGGGGGGGTCACCGGGGAGCTGTTTTTT.

The V gene is TRBV5-1, the J gene TRBJ2-4; a possible D gene is TRBD1 (6 bases). V was pared by 2 bases and J by 1 base, with 7 bases between. Germline CDR1 and CDR2: SGHRS and YFSETQ. The CDR3 spans 14 residues. CDR3 nucleotide sequence: TGCGCCAGCAGCTTCCAGGGGGCCAAAAACATTCAGTACTTC. It specifies CASSFQGAKNIQYF.

The chain has TRBV29-1 and TRBJ2-1; the D gene is possibly TRBD1 (6 bases). V lost 3 bases to trimming and J lost 6 bases, with 15 bases between them. The germline V gene encodes CDR1 SQVTM and CDR2 ANQGSEA. The length of the CDR3 is 14 residues. The CDR3 loop is CSVDQGWGTNEQFF. The CDR3 DNA is TGCAGCGTTGATCAGGGGTGGGGTACCAATGAGCAGTTCTTC.

The chain couples TRBV7-2 to TRBJ2-7, with 9 bases matching TRBD1. CDR1 is SGHTA, CDR2 FQGNSA, per germline. The CDR3 sequence is 17 residues long. The junction had 12 bases not matched to a gene; V was cut back by 5 bases and J by 1 base. The CDR3 sequence is CASSRGRGTGLSYEQYF. CDR3 bases: TGTGCCAGCAGCAGGGGACGTGGGACAGGGCTATCCTACGAGCAGTACTTC.

DNA of the CDR3: TGTGCCAGCAGTTACCCGACTAGCGGGGTCCAAGAGACCCAGTACTTC. This sequence encodes CASSYPTSGVQETQYF. The rearrangement joins TRBV6-6 to TRBJ2-5; 11 bases map to TRBD2. CDR1 and CDR2 (germline): MNHNY, SVGAGI (reference sequence). There are 16 residues in the CDR3. V lost 2 bases, J lost 1 base, and 3 bases stayed unmatched.

This chain links TRBV29-1 with TRBJ2-3; 8 bases fit TRBD1. CDR3 size: 17 residues. The V segment lost 2 bases and the J segment 0 bases; nucleotides outside the gene matches: 10. Germline lookup yields CDR1 SQVTM and CDR2 ANQGSEA. The DNA for the CDR3 is TGCAGCGTTGAATACTTTCCTGGGACAGGTAGCACAGATACGCAGTATTTT. It codes for CSVEYFPGTGSTDTQYF.

CDR3 nucleotide sequence: TGTGCCAGCAGTTTGAGCGGGAACTTGGGGGGTGAGCAGTACTTC. This sequence encodes CASSLSGNLGGEQYF. The rearrangement uses TRBV6-1 and TRBJ2-7; 7 bases match TRBD2. Germline lookup yields CDR1 MNHNS and CDR2 SASEGT. V lost 5 bases and J lost 7; bases outside the gene matches: 14. The CDR3 totals 15 residues.

V and J are TRBV6-6 and TRBJ2-5; perhaps TRBD1 as D (6 bases). Trimming stripped 4 bases from V and 3 bases from J, with 9 bases between. The CDR3 is 13 residues long. Germline assignment: CDR1 MNHNY and CDR2 SVGAGI (reference sequence). The DNA for the CDR3 is TGTGCCAGCAGTTCGACAGGTGAAGAGACCCAGTACTTC. The encoded protein is CASSSTGEETQYF.

V usage is TRBV18 and J usage is TRBJ1-1; D not resolved. V dropped 2 bases and J dropped 4 bases, with 8 bases sitting between them. This CDR3 has 13 amino acids. Germline CDR1 and CDR2: KGHSH and LQKENI. This CDR3 is CASSPGEGTEAFF. CDR3 in DNA: TGTGCCAGCTCACCAGGCGAGGGCACTGAAGCTTTCTTT.

The chain recombines TRBV4-2 with TRBJ2-3; TRBD2 aligns across 11 bases. J lost 6 bases, V lost 4 bases, and 3 bases had no gene match. Germline V gene sequence: CDR1 LGHNA, CDR2 YNFKEQ. This CDR3 spans 14 amino acids. CDR3 nucleotide sequence: TGTGCCAGCAGCCCGAGGACTAGCGGGGATACGCAGTATTTT. Translating it yields CASSPRTSGDTQYF.

The chain couples TRBV7-2 to TRBJ1-3; possibly TRBD1 for D (6 bases). The CDR3 extends over 14 amino acids. Deletions cut 5 bases from V and 4 bases from J, with 12 bases between. Germline lookup yields CDR1 SGHTA and CDR2 FQGNSA. This chain's CDR3 is CASSRSGAGNTIYF. CDR3 coding DNA: TGTGCCAGCAGCCGATCAGGGGCGGGAAACACCATATATTTT.

This chain uses TRBV2 with TRBJ2-7, with 14 nucleotides matching TRBD2. V lost 6 bases and J lost 4; bases outside the gene matches: 8. CDR1 SNHLY and CDR2 FYNNEI come from the germline V gene. The CDR3 sequence is 16 residues long. CDR3 DNA: TGTGCCAGCAGGCTGGGACTAGCGGGGGAGCCGTACGAGCAGTACTTC. The encoded protein is CASRLGLAGEPYEQYF.

The rearrangement links TRBV19 to TRBJ2-1; 9 positions agree with TRBD2. With V trimmed by 4 bases and J by 5 bases, 9 bases remained unmatched. The CDR3 spans 16 residues. The germline CDR1 and CDR2 sequences are LNHDA and SQIVND (reference sequence). The CDR3 nucleotides are TGTGCCAGTAGTAAGATCCGCGGGGGGGAGGACAATGAGCAGTTCTTC. Translating gives CASSKIRGGEDNEQFF.

This rearrangement joins TRBV28 to TRBJ2-7, with TRBD2 matching over 9 bases. The CDR3 is 15 residues long. Germline V gene data show CDR1 as MDHEN and CDR2 as SYDVKM. The trim removed 3 bases at V and 2 bases at J, leaving 5 bases unmatched. This CDR3 is CASSFLSGGAYEQYF. The CDR3 DNA reads TGTGCCAGCAGTTTTCTTAGCGGGGGAGCCTACGAGCAGTACTTC.

This chain links TRBV11-2 with TRBJ2-5; TRBD2 matches at 7 bases. CDR3 size: 15 residues. V gave up 4 bases and J gave up 4 bases; unmatched junction bases: 9. The V gene's germline CDR1 is SGHAT and CDR2 FQNNGV. In nucleotides, the CDR3 is TGTGCCAGCAGCTCCCCGGGGGGACGGGGAGAGACCCAGTACTTC. As protein: CASSSPGGRGETQYF.

The rearrangement joins TRBV25-1 to TRBJ2-1; D gene ambiguous. CDR1 is MGHDK and CDR2 is SYGVNS in the germline V gene. Between the trimmed V and J ends, which lost 4 bases and 8 bases, there was a span of 15 bases. CDR3 length: 14 residues. CDR3 loop: CASSAPGFVHEQFF. In DNA form, the CDR3 reads TGTGCCAGCAGTGCTCCCGGGTTTGTACATGAGCAGTTCTTC.

In its sample, this clone was seen a few times. The chain recombines TRBV4-3 with TRBJ2-1; 10 positions match TRBD2. V shed 4 bases, J shed 2 bases, and the junction held 8 bases outside the gene matches. Germline CDR1 and CDR2: LGHNA and YSLEER. There are 17 residues in the CDR3. This CDR3 is CASSPYLAGAAYNEQFF. The CDR3 nucleotides are TGCGCCAGCAGCCCTTACCTAGCGGGGGCGGCCTACAATGAGCAGTTCTTC.

This clone occurred a few times. This chain uses TRBV4-1 with TRBJ1-1; the D is unclear. The V gene's germline CDR1 is MGHRA and CDR2 YSYEKL. This CDR3 is 11 amino acids long. The V end lost 3 bases, the J end lost 6 bases, and 5 bases lay between the germline ends. DNA for the CDR3: TGCGCCAGCAGCCAGGGCCCTGAAGCTTTCTTT. Protein: CASSQGPEAFF.

This sequence joins TRBV5-4 and TRBJ2-5; 8 nucleotides align to TRBD2. Germline V lookup: CDR1 SGHNT, CDR2 YYREEE (reference sequence). The CDR3 has 18 residues. V was pared by 1 base and J by 5 bases, with 16 bases of the junction left unmatched. The CDR3 region has the DNA TGTGCCAGCAGCTTGCCGTCGGCGGGGGGCCTCCGCGGTGAGACCCAGTACTTC. Its translation: CASSLPSAGGLRGETQYF.